This T cell receptor beta chain was retrieved from a study of radiotherapy plus CTLA-4 blockade in lung cancer. This CDR3 is built from 15 residues. In germline, CDR1 is LNHNV, CDR2 YYDKDF (reference sequence). Trimming stripped 5 bases from V and 4 bases from J, with 17 bases between. Profiled with immunoSEQ multiplex PCR; TCRdb holds only in-frame clones, not every one. Of 95,000 to 150,000 clones in the sample, around 90% were seen once. Alongside CTLA-4 blockade with ipilimumab, patients with chemo-refractory metastatic non-small-cell lung cancer received focal radiation. The source material was peripheral blood, sampled from a patient treated with radiotherapy plus ipilimumab. The V call is TRBV15, the J call TRBJ2-5; a weak D match, TRBD2 (6 bases). The TCR was taken from a human donor with non-small cell lung cancer that progressed on radiotherapy plus ipilimumab. The CDR3 spells CATSGYQGGGETQYF. The CDR3, as DNA: TGTGCCACCAGCGGGTACCAGGGAGGCGGAGAGACCCAGTACTTC. Based on the CDR3 plus reference TRBV15 and TRBJ2-5, the full variable domain is DAMVIQNPRYQVTQFGKPVTLSCSQTLNHNVMYWYQQKSSQAPKLLFHYYDKDFNNEADTPDNFQSRRPNTSFCFLDIRSPGLGDTAMYLCATSGYQGGGETQYFGPGTRLLVL.